A selection of T cell receptor beta chains follows, all from one sample in a study of T-cell memory formation after mild COVID-19. A single record per CDR3 protein comes from TCRdb applying MiXCR to the 5' RACE reads. Of 290,000 or so distinct CDR3 sequences detected, roughly 19% appear once; the ten largest clones hold under 25%. The sequencing input was PBMCs or a T cell subset sorted from them (not recorded which). Receptors originate from a man younger than 35 who had mild COVID-19 (a few samples of this study predate the infection). Cell type and time point are not known. Each CDR3 is given with its conserved first and last residue. D genes are given only for firm matches. A row's size may be missing; if present it is once, few, many or a size class.

cdr3_aa: CATSGYSYNEQFF
cdr3_nt: TGTGCCACCTCGGGTTACTCCTACAATGAGCAGTTCTTC
j_call: TRBJ2-1
d_call: -
clone_size: -
v_call: TRBV19

cdr3_aa: CASRPPPGSATEAFF
cdr3_nt: TGTGCCAGCAGACCTCCCCCAGGCTCCGCCACTGAAGCTTTCTTT
j_call: TRBJ1-1
d_call: -
clone_size: few
v_call: TRBV5-4

cdr3_aa: CASSQLTGGLDEQFF
cdr3_nt: TGTGCCAGCAGCCAATTAACAGGTGGACTCGATGAGCAGTTCTTC
j_call: TRBJ2-1
d_call: -
clone_size: -
v_call: TRBV3-1

cdr3_aa: CASMAGDWGYNEQFF
cdr3_nt: TGTGCCAGCATGGCGGGGGACTGGGGCTACAATGAGCAGTTCTTC
j_call: TRBJ2-1
d_call: TRBD2
clone_size: few
v_call: TRBV7-9

cdr3_aa: CASSQSTLRTEAFF
cdr3_nt: TGCGCCAGCAGCCAGTCGACACTGCGCACTGAAGCTTTCTTT
j_call: TRBJ1-1
d_call: -
clone_size: few
v_call: TRBV4-1

cdr3_aa: CSTRGNTGELFF
cdr3_nt: TGCAGCACAAGGGGGAACACCGGGGAGCTGTTTTTT
j_call: TRBJ2-2
d_call: -
clone_size: -
v_call: TRBV29-1

cdr3_aa: CASSEGASTDTQYF
cdr3_nt: TGCGCCAGCAGCGAAGGGGCGTCCACAGATACGCAGTATTTT
j_call: TRBJ2-3
d_call: -
clone_size: few
v_call: TRBV5-1

cdr3_aa: CASRERTSGGAYEQFF
cdr3_nt: TGCGCCAGCAGGGAGAGGACTAGCGGGGGGGCTTATGAGCAGTTCTTC
j_call: TRBJ2-1
d_call: TRBD2
clone_size: -
v_call: TRBV10-1

cdr3_aa: CASSFAEMEKLFF
cdr3_nt: TGTGCCAGCAGTTTCGCCGAAATGGAAAAACTGTTTTTT
j_call: TRBJ1-4
d_call: -
clone_size: few
v_call: TRBV12-3/TRBV12-4

cdr3_aa: CASSLEAGPTNRPQHF
cdr3_nt: TGTGCCAGCAGCTTAGAGGCAGGGCCAACCAATCGGCCCCAGCATTTT
j_call: TRBJ1-5
d_call: -
clone_size: -
v_call: TRBV13

cdr3_aa: CASRTGRGTGELFF
cdr3_nt: TGTGCCAGCAGAACGGGGAGAGGCACCGGGGAGCTGTTTTTT
j_call: TRBJ2-2
d_call: -
clone_size: -
v_call: TRBV9

cdr3_aa: CATSPLRVNTGELFF
cdr3_nt: TGTGCCACCAGCCCCCTCCGGGTGAACACCGGGGAGCTGTTTTTT
j_call: TRBJ2-2
d_call: -
clone_size: few
v_call: TRBV15

cdr3_aa: CASSQFHSPGYNQPQHF
cdr3_nt: TGTGCCAGCAGCCAGTTCCATTCCCCAGGGTACAATCAGCCCCAGCATTTT
j_call: TRBJ1-5
d_call: -
clone_size: -
v_call: TRBV7-8

cdr3_aa: CASSERTQGQFF
cdr3_nt: TGTGCCAGCAGCGAACGGACACAGGGGCAGTTCTTC
j_call: TRBJ2-1
d_call: -
clone_size: few
v_call: TRBV11-2

cdr3_aa: CASSLVGAYEQYF
cdr3_nt: TGTGCCAGCAGCTTAGTTGGGGCCTACGAGCAGTACTTC
j_call: TRBJ2-7
d_call: -
clone_size: few
v_call: TRBV13

cdr3_aa: CSVGSDLYGYTF
cdr3_nt: TGCAGCGTTGGTTCCGATCTCTATGGCTACACCTTC
j_call: TRBJ1-2
d_call: -
clone_size: -
v_call: TRBV29-1

cdr3_aa: CASSPTASNTEAFF
cdr3_nt: TGTGCCAGCAGCCCCACAGCATCGAACACTGAAGCTTTCTTT
j_call: TRBJ1-1
d_call: -
clone_size: few
v_call: TRBV6-2/TRBV6-3

cdr3_aa: CASSSYSDTYNEQFF
cdr3_nt: TGTGCCAGCAGCTCTTATAGCGATACCTACAATGAGCAGTTCTTC
j_call: TRBJ2-1
d_call: -
clone_size: few
v_call: TRBV11-2

cdr3_aa: CATSRGGQGRHEQYF
cdr3_nt: TGTGCCACCAGCAGAGGGGGACAGGGGCGCCACGAGCAGTACTTC
j_call: TRBJ2-7
d_call: TRBD1
clone_size: few
v_call: TRBV15

cdr3_aa: CASSKENQETQYF
cdr3_nt: TGCGCCAGCAGTAAGGAGAACCAAGAGACCCAGTACTTC
j_call: TRBJ2-5
d_call: -
clone_size: -
v_call: TRBV5-1

cdr3_aa: CASSGWNTGELFF
cdr3_nt: TGTGCCAGCAGCGGCTGGAACACCGGGGAGCTGTTTTTT
j_call: TRBJ2-2
d_call: -
clone_size: -
v_call: TRBV7-2

cdr3_aa: CASSPGTPNQPQHF
cdr3_nt: TGTGCCAGCAGCCCCGGGACACCGAATCAGCCCCAGCATTTT
j_call: TRBJ1-5
d_call: -
clone_size: few
v_call: TRBV7-9

cdr3_aa: CASSMSPGYNEQFF
cdr3_nt: TGTGCCAGCAGCATGAGTCCCGGATACAATGAGCAGTTCTTC
j_call: TRBJ2-1
d_call: -
clone_size: -
v_call: TRBV11-2

cdr3_aa: CASSYSGVLSYEQYF
cdr3_nt: TGTGCCAGCAGTTACTCAGGGGTCCTATCCTACGAGCAGTACTTC
j_call: TRBJ2-7
d_call: -
clone_size: -
v_call: TRBV6-5

cdr3_aa: CASGQRADGAFF
cdr3_nt: TGCGCCAGCGGCCAGCGGGCGGATGGCGCTTTCTTT
j_call: TRBJ1-1
d_call: -
clone_size: few
v_call: TRBV4-1

cdr3_aa: CASSAVTGQGAHEQYF
cdr3_nt: TGTGCCAGCAGCGCCGTTACGGGACAGGGGGCCCACGAGCAGTACTTC
j_call: TRBJ2-7
d_call: TRBD1
clone_size: -
v_call: TRBV9

cdr3_aa: CSVGEGLSSNQPQHF
cdr3_nt: TGCAGCGTTGGGGAAGGGTTGAGTAGCAATCAGCCCCAGCATTTT
j_call: TRBJ1-5
d_call: -
clone_size: -
v_call: TRBV29-1

cdr3_aa: CASSVEGGTEAFF
cdr3_nt: TGTGCCAGCAGCGTAGAAGGGGGCACTGAAGCTTTCTTT
j_call: TRBJ1-1
d_call: -
clone_size: -
v_call: TRBV9

cdr3_aa: CASSRGWGPEQFF
cdr3_nt: TGTGCCAGCAGCAGGGGTTGGGGCCCCGAGCAGTTCTTC
j_call: TRBJ2-1
d_call: -
clone_size: few
v_call: TRBV3-1

cdr3_aa: CASSPQAAGEETQYF
cdr3_nt: TGTGCCAGCAGCCCCCAGGCAGCGGGGGAAGAGACCCAGTACTTC
j_call: TRBJ2-5
d_call: TRBD2
clone_size: few
v_call: TRBV7-2

cdr3_aa: CASSLTGSANYGYTF
cdr3_nt: TGTGCCAGCAGTTTGACGGGATCAGCTAACTATGGCTACACCTTC
j_call: TRBJ1-2
d_call: -
clone_size: -
v_call: TRBV28

cdr3_aa: CASSQSAEVSEAFF
cdr3_nt: TGTGCCAGCAGCCAGTCAGCGGAGGTATCTGAAGCTTTCTTT
j_call: TRBJ1-1
d_call: -
clone_size: -
v_call: TRBV4-2

cdr3_aa: CASSAGLAGGGETQYF
cdr3_nt: TGTGCCAGCAGCGCCGGACTAGCGGGGGGAGGGGAGACCCAGTACTTC
j_call: TRBJ2-5
d_call: TRBD2
clone_size: -
v_call: TRBV6-1

cdr3_aa: CSVEGSAGGSTDTQYF
cdr3_nt: TGCAGCGTTGAAGGTTCGGCGGGGGGTAGCACAGATACGCAGTATTTT
j_call: TRBJ2-3
d_call: TRBD2
clone_size: -
v_call: TRBV29-1

cdr3_aa: CASSHGGGRKQPQHF
cdr3_nt: TGTGCCAGCAGCCATGGGGGGGGTAGGAAACAGCCCCAGCATTTT
j_call: TRBJ1-5
d_call: -
clone_size: -
v_call: TRBV3-1

cdr3_aa: CSAREGGPKTEAFF
cdr3_nt: TGCAGTGCTAGAGAGGGGGGGCCGAAAACTGAAGCTTTCTTT
j_call: TRBJ1-1
d_call: -
clone_size: few
v_call: TRBV20-1

cdr3_aa: CASSDTMETQYF
cdr3_nt: TGTGCCAGCAGCGATACGATGGAGACCCAGTACTTC
j_call: TRBJ2-5
d_call: -
clone_size: many
v_call: TRBV7-2

cdr3_aa: CASSLSLADTQYF
cdr3_nt: TGTGCCAGCAGCTTGAGTTTAGCAGATACGCAGTATTTT
j_call: TRBJ2-3
d_call: -
clone_size: few
v_call: TRBV7-2

cdr3_aa: CASSLRPQGARETQYF
cdr3_nt: TGCGCCAGCAGCCTCCGCCCACAGGGGGCTAGGGAGACCCAGTACTTC
j_call: TRBJ2-5
d_call: TRBD1
clone_size: -
v_call: TRBV4-3

cdr3_aa: CASSWGTGGGAGTDTQYF
cdr3_nt: TGTGCCAGCAGTTGGGGTACGGGCGGGGGGGCCGGCACAGATACGCAGTATTTT
j_call: TRBJ2-3
d_call: TRBD2
clone_size: few
v_call: TRBV27

cdr3_aa: CATSEGTGALPLANYGYTF
cdr3_nt: TGTGCCACCAGTGAAGGGACAGGGGCACTCCCCCTAGCTAACTATGGCTACACCTTC
j_call: TRBJ1-2
d_call: TRBD1
clone_size: -
v_call: TRBV24-1

cdr3_aa: CASSLGTPNTGELFF
cdr3_nt: TGCGCCAGCAGCTTGGGGACACCGAACACCGGGGAGCTGTTTTTT
j_call: TRBJ2-2
d_call: -
clone_size: -
v_call: TRBV5-1

cdr3_aa: CASSLENPRPTGELFF
cdr3_nt: TGCGCCAGCAGCTTGGAAAACCCACGACCCACCGGGGAGCTGTTTTTT
j_call: TRBJ2-2
d_call: -
clone_size: few
v_call: TRBV5-1

cdr3_aa: CASSPRVRTQYF
cdr3_nt: TGTGCCAGCAGCCCAAGAGTCCGTACGCAGTATTTT
j_call: TRBJ2-3
d_call: -
clone_size: few
v_call: TRBV6-6

cdr3_aa: CASSYSRDRGLTDTQYF
cdr3_nt: TGTGCCAGCAGTTACTCCCGGGACAGGGGGTTGACAGATACGCAGTATTTT
j_call: TRBJ2-3
d_call: TRBD1
clone_size: -
v_call: TRBV6-5

cdr3_aa: CSAARLAGQETQYF
cdr3_nt: TGCAGTGCTGCCCGGCTAGCGGGGCAAGAGACCCAGTACTTC
j_call: TRBJ2-5
d_call: TRBD2
clone_size: -
v_call: TRBV20-1

cdr3_aa: CASSPGQGSGELFF
cdr3_nt: TGTGCCAGTAGCCCCGGACAGGGGTCCGGGGAGCTGTTTTTT
j_call: TRBJ2-2
d_call: TRBD1
clone_size: few
v_call: TRBV19

cdr3_aa: CASSYSRGSNQPQHF
cdr3_nt: TGTGCCAGCAGTTACTCGCGGGGTAGCAATCAGCCCCAGCATTTT
j_call: TRBJ1-5
d_call: -
clone_size: -
v_call: TRBV6-2/TRBV6-3

cdr3_aa: CASSQDHGVYNEQFF
cdr3_nt: TGCGCCAGCAGCCAAGATCACGGGGTCTACAATGAGCAGTTCTTC
j_call: TRBJ2-1
d_call: -
clone_size: -
v_call: TRBV4-3

cdr3_aa: CASSEGGTGKNIQYF
cdr3_nt: TGTGCCAGCAGTGAGGGTGGGACAGGGAAAAACATTCAGTACTTC
j_call: TRBJ2-4
d_call: TRBD1
clone_size: -
v_call: TRBV25-1

cdr3_aa: CASSYGQGRNYGYTF
cdr3_nt: TGTGCCAGCAGCTACGGACAGGGGAGGAACTATGGCTACACCTTC
j_call: TRBJ1-2
d_call: TRBD1
clone_size: -
v_call: TRBV6-5

cdr3_aa: CASSDRDNSPLHF
cdr3_nt: TGTGCCAGCAGTGACAGGGATAATTCACCCCTCCACTTT
j_call: TRBJ1-6
d_call: -
clone_size: many
v_call: TRBV6-1

cdr3_aa: CASSYSRTSGGTDTQYF
cdr3_nt: TGTGCCAGCAGTTACTCGAGAACTAGCGGGGGCACAGATACGCAGTATTTT
j_call: TRBJ2-3
d_call: TRBD2
clone_size: few
v_call: TRBV6-5

cdr3_aa: CASSLNRAKNIQYF
cdr3_nt: TGTGCCAGCAGTTTGAATAGGGCCAAAAACATTCAGTACTTC
j_call: TRBJ2-4
d_call: -
clone_size: -
v_call: TRBV28

cdr3_aa: CASSLGQGHQPQHF
cdr3_nt: TGTGCCAGCAGCTTAGGACAGGGGCATCAGCCCCAGCATTTT
j_call: TRBJ1-5
d_call: TRBD1
clone_size: few
v_call: TRBV7-2